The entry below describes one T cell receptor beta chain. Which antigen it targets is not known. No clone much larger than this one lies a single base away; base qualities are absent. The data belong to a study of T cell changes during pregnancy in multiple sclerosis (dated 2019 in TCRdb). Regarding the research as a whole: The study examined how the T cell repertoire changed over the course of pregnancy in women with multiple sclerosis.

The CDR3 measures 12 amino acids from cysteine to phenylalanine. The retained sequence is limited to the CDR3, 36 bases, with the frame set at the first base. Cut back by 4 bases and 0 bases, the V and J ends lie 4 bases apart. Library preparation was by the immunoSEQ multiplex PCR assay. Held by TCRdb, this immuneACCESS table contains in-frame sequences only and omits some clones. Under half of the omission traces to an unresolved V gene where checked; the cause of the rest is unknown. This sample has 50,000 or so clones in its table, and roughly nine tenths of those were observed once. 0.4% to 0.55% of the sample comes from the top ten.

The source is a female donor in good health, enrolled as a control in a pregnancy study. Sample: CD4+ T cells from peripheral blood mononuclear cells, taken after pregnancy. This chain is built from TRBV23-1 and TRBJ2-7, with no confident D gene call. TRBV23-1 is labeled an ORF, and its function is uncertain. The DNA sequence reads TGCGCCAGCAGTCCCCTCTCCTACGAGCAGTACTTC. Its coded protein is CASSPLSYEQYF.